One and the same sample provided the 8 T cell receptor beta chains below, sequenced in a study of T cell repertoires in cytomegalovirus infection. Each CDR3 protein is one row after TCRdb ran MiXCR on the reads. The sample shows some 150,000 distinct CDR3 sequences, 20% to 30% of them seen only once. The material sequenced was PBMCs. Source of these receptors: a human donor in good health (CMV status not recorded). Some clones in this sample may be carry-over from other donors' samples.

This chain uses TRBV28 with TRBJ1-1; D not certain. Germline V gene lookup returns CDR1 MDHEN and CDR2 SYDVKM. This CDR3 has 14 residues. V lost 3 bases and J 3 bases, leaving 11 bases between the germline ends. CDR3 coding DNA: TGTGCCAGCAGTTTCTTGGCAACCCACACTGAAGCTTTCTTT. This gives the protein CASSFLATHTEAFF.

This clonotype was picked up a small number of times. The gene calls are TRBV7-2 and TRBJ2-5; D is undetermined. The CDR3 length is 13 residues. Germline V gene lookup returns CDR1 SGHTA and CDR2 FQGNSA. Trimming pared 3 bases from V and 4 bases from J, leaving 9 bases between. Written as DNA, the CDR3 is TGTGCCAGCAGCTTTAGAATTACAGAGACCCAGTACTTC. Translation: CASSFRITETQYF. Full variable domain (outside the CDR3, taken from reference TRBV7-2 and TRBJ2-5): GAGVSQSPSNKVTEKGKDVELRCDPISGHTALYWYRQSLGQGLEFLIYFQGNSAPDKSGLPSDRFSAERTGGSVSTLTIQRTQQEDSAVYLCASSFRITETQYFGPGTRLLVL.

Only a few counts were recorded for this clonotype. The chain has TRBV5-1 and TRBJ2-7; TRBD1 matches 7 bases. V shed 4 bases, J shed 0 bases, and the junction held 4 bases outside the gene matches. The CDR3 runs 14 residues. Germline lookup yields CDR1 SGHRS and CDR2 YFSETQ. CDR3 in DNA: TGCGCCAGCAGCGTCCGACAGGGCTCCTACGAGCAGTACTTC. Amino acid sequence: CASSVRQGSYEQYF.

Notes on this clonotype: Given a much more abundant clone one base away, this may be a read error. The chain employs TRBV2 and TRBJ2-1; tentative D call: TRBD1 (5 bases). The CDR3 consists of 14 residues. CDR1 and CDR2 from the germline V gene are SNHLY and FYNNEI. This CDR3 is CASSDRQIRNEQVF. CDR3 bases: TGTGCCAGCAGTGACAGACAGATTAGGAATGAGCAGGTCTTC.

This clonotype was recorded many times. V usage is TRBV7-2 and J usage is TRBJ2-1; 10 bases are shared with TRBD2. Germline CDR1 and CDR2: SGHTA and FQGNSA. The CDR3 is 17 residues long. The V segment lost 3 bases and the J segment 6 bases; nucleotides outside the gene matches: 11. CDR3 residues: CASSLMAPSGGINEQFF. The DNA for the CDR3 is TGTGCCAGCAGCTTGATGGCGCCTAGCGGGGGCATCAATGAGCAGTTCTTC.

This clonotype was counted at least ten times. CDR3 region: CASSLVSMKQGPEAFF. The CDR3 DNA sequence: TGTGCCAGCAGCCTTGTTAGTATGAAACAGGGACCTGAAGCTTTCTTT. This chain connects TRBV7-2 to TRBJ1-1, with TRBD1 as a possible D gene (6 bases). CDR3 length equals 16 residues. Trimming removed 5 bases at V and 6 bases at J, with 22 bases between. Germline loops: CDR1 SGHTA, CDR2 FQGNSA.

The chain uses TRBV11-2 and TRBJ1-2; TRBD1 matches at 8 bases. Germline V gene sequence: CDR1 SGHAT, CDR2 FQNNGV. The CDR3 extends over 17 amino acids. The ends lost 5 bases at V and 8 bases at J; junction bases unmatched: 19. As DNA, the CDR3 is TGTGCCAGCAGCCCATTCTACTCACGACAGGGGCTAATGGGCTACACCTTC. Protein product: CASSPFYSRQGLMGYTF.

The chain carries TRBV5-1 and TRBJ2-1; 10 bases line up with TRBD2. There are 16 residues in the CDR3. Unmatched junction bases numbered 7, after V lost 1 base and J lost 6 bases. In germline, CDR1 is SGHRS, CDR2 YFSETQ. The CDR3 nucleotides are TGCGCCAGCAGCTTGCTAAACCTAGCGGGAGTCAATGAGCAGTTCTTC. It translates to CASSLLNLAGVNEQFF.